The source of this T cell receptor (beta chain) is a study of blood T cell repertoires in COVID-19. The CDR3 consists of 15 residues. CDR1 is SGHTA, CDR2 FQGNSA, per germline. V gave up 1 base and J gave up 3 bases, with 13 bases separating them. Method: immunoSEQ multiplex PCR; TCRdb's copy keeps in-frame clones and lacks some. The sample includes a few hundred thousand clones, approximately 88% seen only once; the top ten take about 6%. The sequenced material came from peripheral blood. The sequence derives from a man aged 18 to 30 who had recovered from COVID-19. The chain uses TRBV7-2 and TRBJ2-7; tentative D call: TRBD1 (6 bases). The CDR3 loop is CASSLEVRGNYEQYF. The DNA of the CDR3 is TGTGCCAGCAGCTTAGAAGTAAGGGGGAACTACGAGCAGTACTTC. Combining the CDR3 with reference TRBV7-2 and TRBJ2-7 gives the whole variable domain GAGVSQSPSNKVTEKGKDVELRCDPISGHTALYWYRQSLGQGLEFLIYFQGNSAPDKSGLPSDRFSAERTGGSVSTLTIQRTQQEDSAVYLCASSLEVRGNYEQYFGPGTRLTVT.